The 10 T cell receptor beta chains below come from one sample, sequenced in a study of brain T cells in children with intractable seizures. Libraries were prepared by immunoSEQ multiplex PCR; TCRdb keeps only in-frame clonotypes and omits some of them. The top ten hold approximately 6.8% of the sample, which has approximately 40,000 clones, approximately 90% seen once. The starting material was peripheral blood, obtained at surgery. The origin of the receptors is a girl between 2 and 10 years old with tuberous sclerosis and intractable seizures.

The chain has TRBV7-9 and TRBJ2-5, with no clear D. The CDR3 consists of 13 residues. CDR1 and CDR2 from the germline V gene are SEHNR and FQNEAQ (reference sequence). V shed 3 bases and J shed 2 bases, with 7 bases lying between them. CDR3 in amino acids: CASSFRIQETQYF. DNA of the CDR3: TGTGCCAGCAGCTTCCGGATTCAAGAGACCCAGTACTTC.

This clone was detected once. The chain has TRBV19 and TRBJ1-5, with a possible D match to TRBD1 (6 bases). Trimming took off 5 bases at V and 5 bases at J, with 16 bases between the two ends. Germline V CDR1 and CDR2: LNHDA, SQIVND (reference sequence). The CDR3 contains 15 residues. The DNA of the CDR3 is TGTGCCAGTAGTTCCACGACAGGCACACATCAGCCCCAGCATTTT. It translates to CASSSTTGTHQPQHF.

The V and J genes are TRBV3-1 (or the pseudogene TRBV3-2) and TRBJ1-4; possibly TRBD1 for D (5 bases). From germline, CDR1 is LGHDT and CDR2 YNNKEL (reference sequence). The CDR3 is 17 residues long. The germline V and J ends were trimmed by 1 base and 2 bases, with 14 bases remaining between them. CDR3 bases: TGTGCCAGCAGCCAAGTTGTGGGACGCACCACTAATGAAAAACTGTTTTTT. The encoded protein is CASSQVVGRTTNEKLFF.

This chain uses TRBV2 with TRBJ2-2; D is undetermined. V gave up 6 bases and J gave up 4 bases, with 6 bases separating them. Germline-derived CDR1 and CDR2 are SNHLY and FYNNEI. The CDR3 extends over 12 amino acids. The CDR3 region has the DNA TGTGCCAGCAGGCTCGGCACCGGGGAGCTGTTTTTT. Protein sequence: CASRLGTGELFF.

This chain joins TRBV7-2 and TRBJ2-7; no firm D call. The CDR3 consists of 13 residues. The V and J ends lost 2 bases and 6 bases respectively, with 11 bases between them. The V gene's germline CDR1 is SGHTA and CDR2 FQGNSA. This CDR3 is CASSLYQGREQYV. CDR3 sequence (DNA): TGTGCCAGCAGCTTATATCAAGGGCGCGAGCAGTACGTC.

The V call is TRBV11-2, the J call TRBJ2-7, with 8 nucleotides matching TRBD1. Trimming cost V 1 base and J 2 bases; bases outside gene matches: 1. The V gene's germline CDR1 is SGHAT and CDR2 FQNNGV. CDR3 size: 14 residues. CDR3 sequence reads: CASSLGQGTYEQYF. CDR3 in DNA: TGTGCCAGCAGCTTAGGACAGGGGACCTACGAGCAGTACTTC.

V gene TRBV6-5 combines with J gene TRBJ1-1; no clear D. V was pared by 5 bases and J by 1 base, with 8 bases between. The germline V gene has CDR1 MNHEY and CDR2 SVGAGI. This CDR3 region has 13 residues. Here the CDR3 DNA reads TGTGCCAGCAGTCCGACAACGAACACTGAAGCTTTCTTT. Protein sequence: CASSPTTNTEAFF.

The rearrangement joins TRBV6-1 to TRBJ2-3, with D perhaps matching TRBD1 (5 bases). This CDR3 comprises 16 residues. The germline V and J ends were trimmed by 5 bases and 8 bases, with 23 bases remaining between them. The V gene's germline CDR1 is MNHNS and CDR2 SASEGT. The CDR3 region is CASSQGIGQGFGTQYF. The CDR3 DNA is TGTGCCAGCAGTCAAGGGATAGGTCAGGGTTTCGGTACGCAGTATTTT.

The rearrangement links TRBV3-1 (or the pseudogene TRBV3-2) to TRBJ1-1; 7 bases agree with TRBD1. The CDR3 is 13 amino acids. Germline V gene data show CDR1 as LGHDT and CDR2 as YNNKEL (reference sequence). Trimming cost V 1 base and J 11 bases; bases outside gene matches: 7. The CDR3: CASSQVPGGRAFF. DNA for the CDR3: TGTGCCAGCAGCCAAGTACCAGGGGGGAGGGCTTTCTTT.

V and J are TRBV15 and TRBJ1-4; 10 bases match TRBD1. V gave up 3 bases and J gave up 5 bases; unmatched junction bases: 12. This CDR3 is built from 18 residues. CDR1 and CDR2 (germline): LNHNV, YYDKDF (reference sequence). In DNA form, the CDR3 reads TGTGCCACCAGCAGGACGACAGGGGGCTTGGTCCGAAATGAAAAACTGTTTTTT. Amino acids: CATSRTTGGLVRNEKLFF.